The sample holds many counts of the clone carrying this TCR beta chain. What it recognizes is unknown. This beta chain was picked up by a library intended for alpha chains and is off target, so its count carries little meaning. This sample was taken from a study of spatial heterogeneity in lung cancer. Looking at the study overall: More beta-chain than alpha-chain sequences were consistently detected. The study, taken as a whole, reports: Expanded alpha and beta TCR counts within tumors tracked tumor mutation counts.

Time point of the sample: sample taken at primary tumor resection. TCRdb recomputed calls from the 5' RACE reads with MiXCR, one row per CDR3 protein. The sample records about 20,000 distinct CDR3 sequences, 5.5% to 6.5% being singletons. This CDR3 comprises 13 residues. Germline CDR1 GTSNPN, CDR2 SVGIG (reference sequence). Trimming shortened V by 3 bases and J by 2 bases, and 10 bases separated the two germline ends. Sequences were derived from lung tumor tissue, sampled at surgery. J is TRBJ2-5 and V is TRBV30; D gene unclear. This receptor was taken from a female donor with early-stage non-small cell lung cancer. The CDR3 coding sequence is TGTGCCTGGAGCGCAGACAAGCAAGAGACCCAGTACTTC. Translation: CAWSADKQETQYF. Based on the CDR3 plus reference TRBV30 and TRBJ2-5, the full variable domain is SQTIHQWPATLVQPVGSPLSLECTVEGTSNPNLYWYRQAAGRGLQLLFYSVGIGQISSEVPQNLSASRPQDRQFILSSKKLLLSDSGFYLCAWSADKQETQYFGPGTRLLVL.